A selection of T cell receptor beta chains follows, all from one sample in a study of cytomegalovirus exposure and HLA in healthy donors. Libraries were prepared by immunoSEQ multiplex PCR; TCRdb keeps only in-frame clonotypes and omits some of them. The table shows 90,000 to 120,000 clones, with about 80% occurring only once. The sequencing input was PBMCs. These receptors originate from a woman younger than 35 in good health and CMV-seropositive. Each CDR3 is given with its conserved first and last residue. Each record gives: V gene, J gene, D gene, clone size, CDR3 DNA, CDR3 protein. The D gene is left open where the match is weak. Not every row has a clone size; where given, it reads once, few, many or a size class.

V gene: TRBV29-1
J gene: TRBJ2-1
D gene: TRBD2
clone size: -
CDR3 DNA: TGCAGCGTGTCGTTGAAGTTCACTAGCGGGAGATACAATGAGCAGTTCTTC
CDR3 protein: CSVSLKFTSGRYNEQFF

V gene: TRBV15
J gene: TRBJ1-3
D gene: -
clone size: -
CDR3 DNA: TGTGCCACCAGCAGAGATCGTGCTGGAAACACCATATATTTT
CDR3 protein: CATSRDRAGNTIYF

V gene: TRBV6-5
J gene: TRBJ2-7
D gene: TRBD1
clone size: -
CDR3 DNA: TGTGCCAGCAGGCTGGACAGGGAGTACGAGCAGTACTTC
CDR3 protein: CASRLDREYEQYF

V gene: TRBV7-8
J gene: TRBJ2-1
D gene: TRBD2
clone size: -
CDR3 DNA: TGTGCCAGCAGTTCTAGGACTAGCTGGATTGGGTTGTTCTTC
CDR3 protein: CASSSRTSWIGLFF

V gene: TRBV10-2
J gene: TRBJ2-7
D gene: -
clone size: -
CDR3 DNA: TGCGCCAGCAGCTCTACTAGCATCGAGCAGTACTTC
CDR3 protein: CASSSTSIEQYF

V gene: TRBV5-6
J gene: TRBJ1-5
D gene: TRBD1
clone size: -
CDR3 DNA: TGTGCCAGCAGCTGGGGACAGGGCAATCAGCCCCAGCATTTT
CDR3 protein: CASSWGQGNQPQHF

V gene: TRBV5-4
J gene: TRBJ2-1
D gene: -
clone size: -
CDR3 DNA: TGTGCCAGCAGCTTGGGAGGGGGGGGTACCTACAATGAGCAGTTCTTC
CDR3 protein: CASSLGGGGTYNEQFF

V gene: TRBV29-1
J gene: TRBJ2-1
D gene: -
clone size: -
CDR3 DNA: TGCAGCGTTGAAGGTCTGGCGGCGGAACTCAATGAGCAGTTCTTC
CDR3 protein: CSVEGLAAELNEQFF

V gene: TRBV6-1
J gene: TRBJ2-1
D gene: -
clone size: -
CDR3 DNA: TGTGCCAGCAGACTGATAGCGTCGTCCTACAATGAGCAGTTCTTC
CDR3 protein: CASRLIASSYNEQFF

V gene: TRBV28
J gene: TRBJ2-7
D gene: TRBD2
clone size: -
CDR3 DNA: TGTGCCAGCAGACCCCCCGGGACTAGCTCTCTCCACGAGCAGTACTTC
CDR3 protein: CASRPPGTSSLHEQYF

V gene: TRBV25-1
J gene: TRBJ2-2
D gene: -
clone size: -
CDR3 DNA: TGTGCCAGCGCATTAATACAGGGTTCAGGGGAGCTGTTTTTT
CDR3 protein: CASALIQGSGELFF

V gene: TRBV27
J gene: TRBJ1-5
D gene: TRBD1
clone size: -
CDR3 DNA: TGTGCCAGCAGTCCCGGGACAGGTAGCAATCAGCCCCAGCATTTT
CDR3 protein: CASSPGTGSNQPQHF

V gene: TRBV6-5
J gene: TRBJ2-7
D gene: TRBD2
clone size: -
CDR3 DNA: TGTGCCAGCATAGGAGCGGGAGCGTACGAGCAGTACTTC
CDR3 protein: CASIGAGAYEQYF

V gene: TRBV11-1
J gene: TRBJ1-2
D gene: TRBD1
clone size: few
CDR3 DNA: TGTGCCAGCAGCTTTGGGACAGCAGGTGGCTACACCTTC
CDR3 protein: CASSFGTAGGYTF

V gene: TRBV10-3
J gene: TRBJ2-5
D gene: TRBD2
clone size: -
CDR3 DNA: TGTGCCATCAGTGTTCGGGCTCTAGCGGGTTTGGAGACCCAGTACTTC
CDR3 protein: CAISVRALAGLETQYF

V gene: TRBV7-9
J gene: TRBJ1-1
D gene: -
clone size: few
CDR3 DNA: TGTGCCAGCACTCCACCGGGGGGCTTAAACACTGAAGCTTTCTTT
CDR3 protein: CASTPPGGLNTEAFF

V gene: TRBV5-1
J gene: TRBJ1-1
D gene: TRBD1
clone size: -
CDR3 DNA: TGCGCCAGCACCCGTACAGGGGGCGCCGGTACTGAAGCTTTCTTT
CDR3 protein: CASTRTGGAGTEAFF

V gene: TRBV5-6
J gene: TRBJ2-7
D gene: TRBD2
clone size: -
CDR3 DNA: TGTGCCAGCAGCTTTCTTCCTAGCGGGAGGGAAGGGGCCTACGAGCAGTACTTC
CDR3 protein: CASSFLPSGREGAYEQYF

V gene: TRBV5-8
J gene: TRBJ2-1
D gene: -
clone size: -
CDR3 DNA: TGTGCCAGCAGCTTGCTAGGCGAAGCCTACAATGAGCAGTTCTTC
CDR3 protein: CASSLLGEAYNEQFF

V gene: TRBV19
J gene: TRBJ1-5
D gene: -
clone size: -
CDR3 DNA: TGTGCCAGTAGCCTATTGCCCAATCAGCCCCAGCATTTT
CDR3 protein: CASSLLPNQPQHF

V gene: TRBV9
J gene: TRBJ1-2
D gene: -
clone size: -
CDR3 DNA: TGTGCCAGCAGCAAAACGGACAGCCCTATAACCAACTATGGCTACACCTTC
CDR3 protein: CASSKTDSPITNYGYTF

V gene: TRBV28
J gene: TRBJ1-2
D gene: -
clone size: once
CDR3 DNA: TGTGCCAGCACCCAGGCAGCTAACTATGGCTACACCTTC
CDR3 protein: CASTQAANYGYTF

V gene: TRBV2
J gene: TRBJ2-7
D gene: -
clone size: -
CDR3 DNA: TGTGCCAGCAGAGCAGGGACAACGTACTACGAGCAGTACTTC
CDR3 protein: CASRAGTTYYEQYF

V gene: TRBV27
J gene: TRBJ2-7
D gene: -
clone size: -
CDR3 DNA: TGTGCCAGCAGTCCCGGGGTGACGGTCTACGAGCAGTACTTC
CDR3 protein: CASSPGVTVYEQYF

V gene: TRBV7-9
J gene: TRBJ2-5
D gene: TRBD1
clone size: -
CDR3 DNA: TGTGCCAGCAGCTTAAGGGGGACAGGGGCCATGGAGACCCAGTACTTC
CDR3 protein: CASSLRGTGAMETQYF

V gene: TRBV6-1
J gene: TRBJ1-1
D gene: -
clone size: few
CDR3 DNA: TGTGCCAGCAGTGAAGAGGTCTCGGGAGGCACTGAAGCTTTCTTT
CDR3 protein: CASSEEVSGGTEAFF

V gene: TRBV27
J gene: TRBJ2-7
D gene: -
clone size: -
CDR3 DNA: TGTGCCAGCAGTTTATCGGGCCGGGAAACCCCCAGTGAGCAGTACTTC
CDR3 protein: CASSLSGRETPSEQYF

V gene: TRBV9
J gene: TRBJ2-7
D gene: -
clone size: -
CDR3 DNA: TGTGCCAGCAGCGTAGGGAGTGGGGCAGGGCAGTACTTC
CDR3 protein: CASSVGSGAGQYF

V gene: TRBV27
J gene: TRBJ2-5
D gene: TRBD1
clone size: -
CDR3 DNA: TGTGCCAGCAGTCCCGACAGGGTAGGGGAGACCCAGTACTTC
CDR3 protein: CASSPDRVGETQYF

V gene: TRBV13
J gene: TRBJ2-5
D gene: -
clone size: few
CDR3 DNA: TGTGCCAGCAGCCCCCGACAGGCATCAGAGACCCAGTACTTC
CDR3 protein: CASSPRQASETQYF

V gene: TRBV23-1
J gene: TRBJ2-5
D gene: TRBD1
clone size: -
CDR3 DNA: TGCGCCAGCAGTCAAAGGGCAGGGGGAGAGACCCAGTACTTC
CDR3 protein: CASSQRAGGETQYF

V gene: TRBV5-6
J gene: TRBJ2-1
D gene: -
clone size: -
CDR3 DNA: TGTGCCAGCAGCTTGGTGGGCACGAACAATGAGCAGTTCTTC
CDR3 protein: CASSLVGTNNEQFF

V gene: TRBV11-2
J gene: TRBJ2-7
D gene: TRBD2
clone size: -
CDR3 DNA: TGTGCCAGCAGCTTATCCGGGGGAGGGGTCTCCTACGAGCAGTACTTC
CDR3 protein: CASSLSGGGVSYEQYF

V gene: TRBV6-6
J gene: TRBJ2-7
D gene: -
clone size: once
CDR3 DNA: TGTGCCAGCAGTTACTCACGGGGTGACGAGCAGTACTTC
CDR3 protein: CASSYSRGDEQYF

V gene: TRBV5-1
J gene: TRBJ2-6
D gene: -
clone size: few
CDR3 DNA: TGCGCCAGCAGCTTGGCGTCGCAGGGTTTCGTCCTGACTTTC
CDR3 protein: CASSLASQGFVLTF

V gene: TRBV28
J gene: TRBJ1-5
D gene: TRBD1
clone size: -
CDR3 DNA: TGTGCCAGCAGTTTATGGGACAGGAATCGACCCCAGCATTTT
CDR3 protein: CASSLWDRNRPQHF

V gene: TRBV7-3
J gene: TRBJ2-1
D gene: TRBD2
clone size: -
CDR3 DNA: TGTGCCAGCAGCTTAGGCAGGCTAGCGGATAACAATGAGCAGTTCTTC
CDR3 protein: CASSLGRLADNNEQFF

V gene: TRBV7-9
J gene: TRBJ2-7
D gene: TRBD1
clone size: -
CDR3 DNA: TGTGCCAGCAGCTTACAAGGCAGGGGGTACGACGAGCAGTACTTC
CDR3 protein: CASSLQGRGYDEQYF

V gene: TRBV28
J gene: TRBJ2-7
D gene: TRBD1
clone size: -
CDR3 DNA: TGTGCCAGCACCCCGGACAGGGGCCACTCCTACGAGCAGTACTTC
CDR3 protein: CASTPDRGHSYEQYF